This paragraph covers one T cell receptor beta chain sequence. The target antigen is unknown. This specimen comes from a study of T cells in narcolepsy. Study-wide context: Enrolled donors included narcolepsy type 1 or type 2 patients and healthy controls.

The CDR3 totals 14 residues. Germline trimming cut 6 bases from V and 6 bases from J; bases unmatched to any gene: 9. Germline CDR1 SQVTM, CDR2 ANQGSEA. Study conclusions and caveats: No autoreactive T cell clone sequences appeared in some memory CD4+ repertoires. HCRT-specific and TRIB2-specific autoreactive clonotypes appeared among same-patient CSF and blood CD4+ clonotypes. Autoreactive clonotypes reportedly recurred in blood of same and different patients, not controls.

Here immunoSEQ multiplex PCR was the method, and the copy in TCRdb shows in-frame clones only, minus some. This sample has tens of thousands of clones; around 83% occur once, and the top ten carry roughly 0.99%. This sequence joins TRBV29-1 and TRBJ2-1, with 9 positions matching TRBD2. The sequenced material came from CD45RA- memory CD4+ T cells from PBMCs. The origin of this receptor is a human donor with narcolepsy. DNA of the CDR3: TGCAGCGTGTTAGCGGGGGCCATGGGCAATGAGCAGTTCTTC. Amino acids: CSVLAGAMGNEQFF.